This record concerns one T cell receptor (beta chain) sequence. These data originate in a study of blood T cell repertoires in COVID-19. Only in-frame clones appear in the TCRdb table, and some are missing; sequencing was by immunoSEQ multiplex PCR. Among about 57,000 clones listed, 80% to 90% were seen once. Germline V lookup: CDR1 MGHRA, CDR2 YSYEKL. V gave up 4 bases and J gave up 4 bases; unmatched junction bases: 7. The CDR3 runs to 15 residues. Sequenced sample: PBMCs or T cells enriched from blood (not recorded which). The chain has TRBV4-1 and TRBJ2-3; 8 nucleotides agree with TRBD1. This receptor was taken from a woman between 40 and 50 years old with acute COVID-19. The CDR3 DNA is TGCGCCAGCAGCCTACGACAGGGGTCGGCAGATACGCAGTATTTT. Translated, it gives CASSLRQGSADTQYF.